The next 22 T cell receptor beta chains were all read from a single sample in a study of blood T cell repertoires in COVID-19. Measured with immunoSEQ multiplex PCR; TCRdb has only the in-frame clones, and not every one. Among roughly 74,000 clones listed, about 91% were seen once. Sequencing was carried out using peripheral blood. The receptors come from an elderly woman with active or convalescent COVID-19.

The genes are TRBV7-2 and TRBJ2-3; unclear D gene. Germline V gives CDR1 SGHTA, CDR2 FQGNSA. This CDR3 comprises 12 residues. Between the trimmed V and J ends, which lost 2 bases and 4 bases, there was a span of 4 bases. CDR3 protein: CASSLRADTQYF. The CDR3, as DNA: TGTGCCAGCAGCTTACGCGCAGATACGCAGTATTTT. Supplemented by reference TRBV7-2 and TRBJ2-3, the full variable domain reads GAGVSQSPSNKVTEKGKDVELRCDPISGHTALYWYRQSLGQGLEFLIYFQGNSAPDKSGLPSDRFSAERTGGSVSTLTIQRTQQEDSAVYLCASSLRADTQYFGPGTRLTVL.

The chain employs TRBV30 and TRBJ1-1; D gene uncertain. This CDR3 has 13 amino acids. The germline gives CDR1 GTSNPN, CDR2 SVGIG (reference sequence). V was trimmed by 4 bases and J by 1 base, leaving 10 bases between them. The chain's CDR3 is CAWTTYPNTEAFF. In nucleotides, the CDR3 is TGTGCCTGGACGACATACCCGAACACTGAAGCTTTCTTT.

This chain joins TRBV2 and TRBJ2-2; no definite D call. This CDR3 is 14 amino acids long. Trimming pared 7 bases from V and 0 bases from J, leaving 9 bases between. CDR1 and CDR2 from the germline V gene are SNHLY and FYNNEI. This CDR3 is CASTPFANTGELFF. The CDR3 DNA sequence: TGTGCCAGCACCCCCTTCGCGAACACCGGGGAGCTGTTTTTT.

The chain employs TRBV19 and TRBJ1-3; unclear D gene. V was clipped by 6 bases and J by 2 bases, with 8 bases between them. Germline assignment: CDR1 LNHDA and CDR2 SQIVND (reference sequence). The CDR3 runs to 13 residues. The CDR3 here is CASRRGAGNTIYF. CDR3 coding DNA: TGTGCCAGTAGGCGGGGAGCTGGAAACACCATATATTTT. Full variable domain (missing parts from reference TRBV19 and TRBJ1-3): DGGITQSPKYLFRKEGQNVTLSCEQNLNHDAMYWYRQDPGQGLRLIYYSQIVNDFQKGDIAEGYSVSREKKESFPLTVTSAQKNPTAFYLCASRRGAGNTIYFGEGSWLTVV.

The V call is TRBV12-5, the J call TRBJ1-5; D gene ambiguous. The CDR3 runs to 16 residues. The V and J ends lost 1 base and 6 bases respectively, with 16 bases between them. The germline gives CDR1 LGHNT, CDR2 FRNRAP. CDR3 DNA: TGTGCTAGTGGTTTGGGGACTCGGGTAACCCTTCAGCCCCAGCATTTT. It encodes CASGLGTRVTLQPQHF.

The chain links TRBV7-9 to TRBJ1-5; TRBD1 aligns across 9 bases. CDR3 length equals 18 residues. The ends lost 1 base at V and 5 bases at J; junction bases unmatched: 12. Germline values: CDR1 SEHNR, CDR2 FQNEAQ (reference sequence). Written as DNA, the CDR3 is TGTGCCAGCAGCTTAGGGGGCCCGGGACAGGGAAGGTATCAGCCCCAGCATTTT. Amino acids: CASSLGGPGQGRYQPQHF.

This clone has only one observation. V usage is TRBV5-5 and J usage is TRBJ1-4; TRBD1 matches at 7 bases. CDR1 is SGHKS, CDR2 YYEKEE, per germline (reference sequence). The ends lost 0 bases at V and 3 bases at J; junction bases unmatched: 2. This CDR3 is 15 amino acids long. The CDR3 DNA sequence: TGTGCCAGCAGCTTGGTGGACAGGTCTAATGAAAAACTGTTTTTT. Translation: CASSLVDRSNEKLFF. Full variable domain (outside the CDR3, taken from reference TRBV5-5 and TRBJ1-4): DAGVTQSPTHLIKTRGQQVTLRCSPISGHKSVSWYQQVLGQGPQFIFQYYEKEERGRGNFPDRFSARQFPNYSSELNVNALLLGDSALYLCASSLVDRSNEKLFFGSGTQLSVL.

This clone was counted once. The chain couples TRBV6-2 or TRBV6-3 to TRBJ2-1, with TRBD2 as a possible D gene (6 bases). The germline CDR1 and CDR2 sequences are MNHEY and SVGEGT. V dropped 4 bases and J dropped 6 bases, with 19 bases sitting between them. The CDR3 sequence is 16 residues long. The CDR3 coding sequence is TGTGCCAGCAGTTCACCCCCGACCCGGGGGTCCAATGAGCAGTTCTTC. Its protein is CASSSPPTRGSNEQFF.

This rearrangement joins TRBV18 to TRBJ2-7; TRBD2 is a possible D gene (5 bases). Per germline, CDR1 KGHSH and CDR2 LQKENI. V lost 2 bases, J lost 0 bases, and 14 bases lay in between. CDR3 size: 16 residues. The CDR3 reads CASSPFEVRVSYEQYF. The DNA for the CDR3 is TGTGCCAGCTCACCATTCGAGGTGAGGGTCTCCTACGAGCAGTACTTC.

This clone was observed a single time. This rearrangement joins TRBV5-6 to TRBJ2-7; possibly TRBD2 for D (5 bases). The CDR3 sequence is 15 residues long. Looked up from germline, CDR1 is SGHDT and CDR2 is YYEEEE. V shed 5 bases and J shed 4 bases, with 19 bases lying between them. CDR3 residues: CASRALGGGRYEQYF. The CDR3 DNA reads as TGTGCCAGCAGAGCCCTAGGCGGAGGCAGGTACGAGCAGTACTTC.

The count of this clone is one. The chain is built from TRBV10-2 and TRBJ2-7; D unresolved. Trimming stripped 4 bases from V and 7 bases from J, with 14 bases between. This CDR3 is 13 amino acids long. Germline V CDR1 and CDR2: WSHSY, SAAADI. The chain's CDR3 is CASSGTPRWEQYF. The CDR3 nucleotides read TGCGCCAGCAGTGGTACACCCCGCTGGGAGCAGTACTTC.

The chain employs TRBV4-3 and TRBJ2-1; no clear D gene. The CDR3 spans 15 residues. V was trimmed by 0 bases and J by 8 bases, leaving 14 bases between them. From germline, CDR1 is LGHNA and CDR2 YSLEER. CDR3 DNA sequence: TGCGCCAGCAGCCAAGATAACTTCCTTTTGGATGAGCAGTTCTTC. Translating gives CASSQDNFLLDEQFF.

V usage is TRBV12-5 and J usage is TRBJ2-7, with 7 bases lining up with TRBD2. The CDR3 sequence is 14 residues long. V was pared by 7 bases and J by 5 bases, with 11 bases of the junction left unmatched. Germline CDR1 reads LGHNT; CDR2 reads FRNRAP. The CDR3 reads CASALSGERNEQYF. The CDR3 coding sequence is TGTGCTAGTGCCTTAAGCGGGGAACGGAACGAGCAGTACTTC.

The chain combines TRBV4-1 with TRBJ1-4, with 7 bases that match TRBD1. The V gene's germline CDR1 is MGHRA and CDR2 YSYEKL. J was trimmed by 7 bases and V by 1 base; bases with no gene match: 3. This CDR3 has 14 residues. The CDR3 loop is CASSQVRGSEKLFF. The CDR3, as DNA: TGCGCCAGCAGCCAAGTCAGGGGGAGTGAAAAACTGTTTTTT.

The chain is built from TRBV19 and TRBJ1-2; 10 bases agree with TRBD1. CDR3 length: 14 amino acids. Trimming at V came to 4 bases and at J to 7 bases, leaving 6 bases not matched to a gene. CDR1 is LNHDA, CDR2 SQIVND, per germline (reference sequence). Written as DNA, the CDR3 is TGTGCCAGTAGTACCCCAGACAGGGGGCTTGGCTACACCTTC. Residues: CASSTPDRGLGYTF.

CDR3 nucleotide sequence: TGTGCCAGCGGAGGGGGGGGCCAAGAGACCCAGTACTTC. This encodes CASGGGGQETQYF. The V and J genes are TRBV5-5 and TRBJ2-5, with TRBD2 as a possible D gene (7 bases). Trimming took 7 bases from V and 1 from J, leaving 11 bases between them. The germline V gene has CDR1 SGHKS and CDR2 YYEKEE (reference sequence). The CDR3 spans 13 residues.

The rearrangement joins TRBV6-6 to TRBJ2-1; a weak D match, TRBD2 (6 bases). The germline CDR1 and CDR2 sequences are MNHNY and SVGAGI (reference sequence). This CDR3 has 14 amino acids. The V end was cut by 4 bases, the J end by 3 bases, with 10 bases between. The CDR3 DNA follows: TGTGCCAGCAGTTTAAGGCGGGACTACAATGAGCAGTTCTTC. Residues: CASSLRRDYNEQFF.

The chain links TRBV5-3 to TRBJ1-5; unclear D gene. TRBV5-3 belongs to the ORF category, with a function that is uncertain. The V end was cut by 4 bases, the J end by 6 bases, with 14 bases between. The CDR3 covers 14 residues. In DNA, the CDR3 is TGTGCCAGAAGCCCGGGAAGAATGTCTCAGCCCCAGCATTTT. This encodes CARSPGRMSQPQHF.

This clone was counted once. The chain carries TRBV4-1 and TRBJ2-1; 11 nucleotides agree with TRBD2. The junction had 6 bases not matched to a gene; V was cut back by 4 bases and J by 7 bases. This CDR3 is built from 15 residues. Germline lookup yields CDR1 MGHRA and CDR2 YSYEKL. This CDR3 reads CASSRSGGAINEQFF. The CDR3 nucleotides read TGCGCCAGCAGCCGTAGCGGGGGGGCCATTAATGAGCAGTTCTTC.

The J gene is TRBJ2-3, the V gene TRBV6-1, with 9 bases that match TRBD2. This CDR3 region has 16 residues. Trimming removed 4 bases from V and 0 bases from J; junction bases left unmatched: 5. The germline V gene has CDR1 MNHNS and CDR2 SASEGT. The CDR3 nucleotides are TGTGCCAGCAGTGGAACTAGCGGGCCTAGCACAGATACGCAGTATTTT. It translates to CASSGTSGPSTDTQYF.

For the CDR3, the DNA is TGTGCCAGCTCACCAACCAGGGCTCAGCCCCAGCATTTT. Its translation: CASSPTRAQPQHF. The chain employs TRBV18 and TRBJ1-5, with a tentative D call TRBD1 (5 bases). The CDR3 contains 13 residues. V was shortened by 2 bases and J by 6 bases, with 8 bases between the two germline ends. Germline-derived CDR1 and CDR2 are KGHSH and LQKENI.

The genes are TRBV28 and TRBJ2-1; TRBD2 agrees at 9 bases. The V gene's germline CDR1 is MDHEN and CDR2 SYDVKM. The CDR3 contains 18 residues. With 6 bases clipped from V and 8 bases from J, the junction kept 20 bases outside the gene matches. Here the CDR3 DNA reads TGTGCCAGCAGATTTCGGCGTAGGGCTAGCGGGAAGAACGATGAGCAGTTCTTC. Translating it yields CASRFRRRASGKNDEQFF.